One and the same sample provided the 32 T cell receptor beta chains below, sequenced in a study of Ad26.COV2.S vaccination and SARS-CoV-2 variants. The treatment is: 15 to 20 received Ad26.COV2.S at low or high dose, single or two shots; roughly five received placebo; per-sample allocation not given. Day 63 after the first injection of vaccine or placebo was the sampling time. Sequencing used immunoSEQ multiplex PCR; TCRdb keeps in-frame clones, though not all of them. The table lists around 300,000 clones, around nine tenths of them singletons. Material: peripheral blood, obtained in a trial of Ad26.COV2.S vaccine versus placebo. All receptors derive from a person between 18 and 60 years old who received the Ad26.COV2.S COVID-19 vaccine or a placebo.

The genes are TRBV12-3 or TRBV12-4 and TRBJ1-1; D ambiguous. The length of the CDR3 is 13 residues. The V end lost 0 bases, the J end lost 7 bases, and 9 bases lay between the germline ends. In DNA form, the CDR3 reads TGTGCCAGCAGTTTAGCGCCGGCAGGTGAAGCTTTCTTT. Translated: CASSLAPAGEAFF.

This chain links TRBV7-2 with TRBJ2-2; 12 bases agree with TRBD2. CDR3 length equals 16 residues. CDR1 is SGHTA, CDR2 FQGNSA, per germline. Trimming cost V 3 bases and J 3 bases; bases outside gene matches: 2. CDR3 coding DNA: TGTGCCAGCAGCTTCCTAGCGGGAGGGGACACCGGGGAGCTGTTTTTT. This gives the protein CASSFLAGGDTGELFF. The full variable domain, with the rest looked up from reference TRBV7-2 and TRBJ2-2, is GAGVSQSPSNKVTEKGKDVELRCDPISGHTALYWYRQSLGQGLEFLIYFQGNSAPDKSGLPSDRFSAERTGGSVSTLTIQRTQQEDSAVYLCASSFLAGGDTGELFFGEGSRLTVL.

The rearrangement joins TRBV4-1 to TRBJ1-5, with no clear D. Germline values: CDR1 MGHRA, CDR2 YSYEKL. The V end lost 2 bases, the J end lost 5 bases, and 16 bases lay between the germline ends. The CDR3 consists of 16 residues. Here the CDR3 reads CASSQIGRGRDQPQHF. The CDR3, as DNA: TGCGCCAGCAGCCAAATCGGTCGGGGTAGGGATCAGCCCCAGCATTTT.

V usage is TRBV7-8 and J usage is TRBJ2-1; 7 bases agree with TRBD2. After removal of 5 bases from V and 1 base from J, the junction contained 20 bases not matched to a gene. The length of the CDR3 is 20 residues. Germline assignment: CDR1 SGHVS and CDR2 FQNEAQ. The CDR3 bases are TGTGCCAGCAGCGCTAGATGGGTTAGGATAGCGGGCGCGTCCTACAATGAGCAGTTCTTC. This translates into CASSARWVRIAGASYNEQFF.

The chain links TRBV4-3 to TRBJ2-3, with D possibly called TRBD1 or TRBD2 (5 bases each). The CDR3 is made up of 15 amino acids. The V and J ends lost 0 bases and 0 bases respectively, with 7 bases between them. Germline V gene sequence: CDR1 LGHNA, CDR2 YSLEER. CDR3 amino acids: CASSQDRDSTDTQYF. The CDR3 region has the DNA TGCGCCAGCAGCCAAGACCGGGACAGCACAGATACGCAGTATTTT.

This chain links TRBV6-5 with TRBJ1-6; 9 bases align to TRBD1. J gave up 1 base and V 8 bases, and 3 bases lay outside the gene matches. Germline values: CDR1 MNHEY, CDR2 SVGAGI. This CDR3 is built from 15 residues. For the CDR3, the DNA is TGTGCCAGCCGACAGGGGGGTTCCTATAATTCACCCCTCCACTTT. Its translation: CASRQGGSYNSPLHF.

This chain links TRBV20-1 with TRBJ2-3; D ambiguous. The CDR3 runs to 11 residues. Germline V lookup: CDR1 DFQATT, CDR2 SNEGSKA (reference sequence). The CDR3 region has the DNA TGCAGCCAACCGTGGGGTTCCGCGCAGTATTTT. Translation: CSQPWGSAQYF.

DNA for the CDR3: TGTGCCAGTAGTATACAGGGGGAGTTCGCTGAAGCTTTCTTT. Translated, it gives CASSIQGEFAEAFF. This chain uses TRBV19 with TRBJ1-1; 7 bases fit TRBD1. V shed 2 bases and J 6 bases; nucleotides not matched to a gene: 6. The CDR3 extends over 14 amino acids. Germline V gene sequence: CDR1 LNHDA, CDR2 SQIVND (reference sequence). Filled out from reference TRBV19 and TRBJ1-1, the complete variable domain reads DGGITQSPKYLFRKEGQNVTLSCEQNLNHDAMYWYRQDPGQGLRLIYYSQIVNDFQKGDIAEGYSVSREKKESFPLTVTSAQKNPTAFYLCASSIQGEFAEAFFGQGTRLTVV.

The CDR3 region is CASSDDGANVLTF. In DNA form, the CDR3 reads TGTGCCAGCAGTGATGATGGGGCCAACGTCCTGACTTTC. This chain joins TRBV2 and TRBJ2-6, with unresolved D. The CDR3 covers 13 residues. V was shortened by 3 bases and J by 3 bases, with 3 bases between the two germline ends. The germline CDR1 and CDR2 sequences are SNHLY and FYNNEI.

V and J are TRBV7-9 and TRBJ2-7; tentative D call: TRBD2 (6 bases). From germline, CDR1 is SEHNR and CDR2 FQNEAQ (reference sequence). This CDR3 has 12 residues. Trimming pared 1 base from V and 9 bases from J, leaving 10 bases between. CDR3 amino acids: CASSLVSGGQYF. The CDR3, as DNA: TGTGCCAGCAGCTTAGTGTCCGGGGGGCAGTACTTC.

V is TRBV19 and J is TRBJ1-6; unclear D gene. The CDR3 length is 15 residues. V shed 3 bases and J shed 0 bases, with 6 bases lying between them. CDR1 is LNHDA and CDR2 is SQIVND in the germline V gene (reference sequence). The CDR3 is CASSISSSYNSPLHF. CDR3 bases: TGTGCCAGTAGTATTTCGAGCTCCTATAATTCACCCCTCCACTTT.

The chain joins TRBV19 to TRBJ2-7, with D perhaps matching TRBD1 (6 bases). There are 15 residues in the CDR3. The V and J ends lost 6 bases and 1 base respectively, with 16 bases between them. The germline gives CDR1 LNHDA, CDR2 SQIVND (reference sequence). The CDR3 region is CASRLQIGGSYEQYF. The CDR3 DNA is TGTGCCAGTAGACTACAAATAGGGGGTTCCTACGAGCAGTACTTC.

The chain uses TRBV12-3 or TRBV12-4 and TRBJ2-7, with D tentatively TRBD2 (5 bases). V lost 5 bases, J lost 3 bases, and 11 bases lay in between. This CDR3 comprises 13 residues. CDR3 residues: CASSPSGNYEQYF. In nucleotides, the CDR3 is TGTGCCAGCAGTCCAAGCGGAAACTACGAGCAGTACTTC.

This chain connects TRBV28 to TRBJ2-7; the match to TRBD1 covers 9 bases. J lost 3 bases, V lost 5 bases, and 8 bases had no gene match. The length of the CDR3 is 15 residues. Germline lookup yields CDR1 MDHEN and CDR2 SYDVKM. The CDR3: CASSLIRDRVYEQYF. Here the CDR3 DNA reads TGTGCCAGCAGTCTCATCCGGGACAGGGTCTACGAGCAGTACTTC.

The chain links TRBV27 to TRBJ1-5, with TRBD1 identical over 12 bases. The CDR3 runs 15 residues. Trimming removed 5 bases from V and 5 bases from J; junction bases left unmatched: 4. Germline lookup yields CDR1 MNHEY and CDR2 SMNVEV (reference sequence). CDR3 nucleotide sequence: TGTGCCAGCAGTCTGGGGACAGGGGGCTATCAGCCCCAGCATTTT. Protein sequence: CASSLGTGGYQPQHF.

CDR3 in DNA: TGTGCCAGCAGTTACTTTGGCGATGGAGGTACGCAGTATTTT. Encoded protein: CASSYFGDGGTQYF. The V gene is TRBV6-5, the J gene TRBJ2-3; TRBD2 is a possible D gene (5 bases). The V gene's germline CDR1 is MNHEY and CDR2 SVGAGI. The CDR3 totals 14 residues. V dropped 1 base and J dropped 8 bases, with 13 bases sitting between them.

This chain connects TRBV18 to TRBJ1-3; D is uncertain. From germline, CDR1 is KGHSH and CDR2 LQKENI. This CDR3 contains 15 residues. Trimming left V 2 bases short and J 0 bases short, with 8 bases between. CDR3 sequence reads: CASSPWQFSGNTIYF. The CDR3 DNA follows: TGTGCCAGCTCACCATGGCAGTTCTCTGGAAACACCATATATTTT.

The genes are TRBV7-2 and TRBJ1-6, with TRBD1 matching 7 bases. With V trimmed by 5 bases and J by 10 bases, 11 bases remained unmatched. This CDR3 spans 15 amino acids. Germline V gives CDR1 SGHTA, CDR2 FQGNSA. In nucleotides, the CDR3 is TGTGCCAGCAGCCCAGGGGGGGGGCTCGGCTCACCCCTCCACTTT. Protein product: CASSPGGGLGSPLHF. The full variable domain, in which reference TRBV7-2 and TRBJ1-6 provide the parts outside the CDR3, is GAGVSQSPSNKVTEKGKDVELRCDPISGHTALYWYRQSLGQGLEFLIYFQGNSAPDKSGLPSDRFSAERTGGSVSTLTIQRTQQEDSAVYLCASSPGGGLGSPLHFGNGTRLTVT.

The chain recombines TRBV9 with TRBJ2-1; unclear D gene. The V and J ends lost 3 bases and 9 bases respectively, with 16 bases between them. This CDR3 is built from 14 residues. CDR1 and CDR2 from the germline V gene are SGDLS and YYNGEE. This CDR3 is CASSAQSLAPEQFF. DNA of the CDR3: TGTGCCAGCAGCGCCCAAAGCCTGGCCCCTGAGCAGTTCTTC.

The V and J genes are TRBV24-1 and TRBJ1-2, with D unclear. With 1 base removed from V and 2 bases from J, the gap between germline ends came to 7 bases. Germline V gene data show CDR1 as KGHDR and CDR2 as SFDVKD. This CDR3 is built from 14 residues. Written as DNA, the CDR3 is TGTGCCACCAGTGATTTTGGGCAAAACTATGGCTACACCTTC. Protein: CATSDFGQNYGYTF.

The rearrangement uses TRBV30 and TRBJ2-7, with no clear D. CDR1 and CDR2 from the germline V gene are GTSNPN and SVGIG (reference sequence). V gave up 5 bases and J gave up 0 bases, with 5 bases separating them. The CDR3 consists of 11 residues. CDR3 sequence: CAWGSSYEQYF. For the CDR3, the DNA is TGTGCCTGGGGGTCCTCCTACGAGCAGTACTTC.

The chain links TRBV6-5 to TRBJ2-2; 7 nucleotides agree with TRBD1. J gave up 3 bases and V 7 bases, and 8 bases lay outside the gene matches. The CDR3 is 15 residues long. Germline assignment: CDR1 MNHEY and CDR2 SVGAGI. The CDR3 is CASIKRGTDTGELFF. The CDR3 region has the DNA TGTGCCAGCATCAAAAGGGGGACAGACACCGGGGAGCTGTTTTTT.

The chain is built from TRBV11-2 and TRBJ2-5, with 15 bases that match TRBD2. V shed 1 base and J 5 bases; nucleotides not matched to a gene: 11. CDR1 and CDR2 (germline): SGHAT, FQNNGV. This CDR3 has 19 amino acids. In nucleotides, the CDR3 is TGTGCCAGCAGCTTAGTTGTAAGGACTAGCGGGAGGGCGCGTGAGACCCAGTACTTC. Protein product: CASSLVVRTSGRARETQYF.

The V gene is TRBV18, the J gene TRBJ1-5; D is possibly TRBD1 (5 bases). The germline V and J ends were trimmed by 3 bases and 4 bases, with 13 bases remaining between them. The V gene's germline CDR1 is KGHSH and CDR2 LQKENI. CDR3 length: 15 amino acids. DNA for the CDR3: TGTGCCAGCTCACCCGGGGGGGTGATAAATCAGCCCCAGCATTTT. Protein sequence: CASSPGGVINQPQHF.

Here the CDR3 DNA reads TGTGCCAGCAGTTCCGGGACAGGGGGACGCACTGAAGCTTTCTTT. Its translation: CASSSGTGGRTEAFF. This chain joins TRBV6-5 and TRBJ1-1, with TRBD1 identical over 11 bases. The CDR3 spans 15 residues. V shed 4 bases and J 4 bases; nucleotides not matched to a gene: 5. Germline values: CDR1 MNHEY, CDR2 SVGAGI.

The chain uses TRBV24-1 and TRBJ2-7, with 7 nucleotides matching TRBD2. The V and J ends lost 9 bases and 6 bases, in that order; junction bases with no gene match: 4. CDR1 is KGHDR, CDR2 SFDVKD, per germline. The CDR3 spans 11 residues. The CDR3 here is CATGAGVEQYF. CDR3 DNA sequence: TGTGCCACCGGGGCGGGGGTCGAGCAGTACTTC.

The chain's CDR3 is CASSARDPVDEQFF. CDR3 DNA sequence: TGTGCCAGCAGCGCGCGGGACCCCGTCGATGAGCAGTTCTTC. The chain combines TRBV9 with TRBJ2-1; D might be TRBD2 (6 bases). Germline CDR1 reads SGDLS; CDR2 reads YYNGEE. This CDR3 comprises 14 residues. V lost 3 bases and J lost 8, with 15 bases in between.

J is TRBJ2-3 and V is TRBV5-6; D not resolved. In germline, CDR1 is SGHDT, CDR2 YYEEEE. The CDR3 is 14 amino acids. V lost 2 bases and J 0 bases, leaving 7 bases between the germline ends. CDR3 residues: CASSLRGSTDTQYF. CDR3 DNA sequence: TGTGCCAGCAGCTTAAGAGGAAGCACAGATACGCAGTATTTT.

The chain employs TRBV28 and TRBJ2-7; weak D call: TRBD1 (6 bases). Germline V gene sequence: CDR1 MDHEN, CDR2 SYDVKM. Trimming cost V 6 bases and J 2 bases, with 14 bases left between them. The CDR3 runs 14 residues. The CDR3 protein is CASRSGTSTYEQYF. The CDR3, as DNA: TGTGCCAGCAGGTCCGGGACATCTACCTACGAGCAGTACTTC.

The rearrangement joins TRBV4-3 to TRBJ1-4, with TRBD1 as a possible D gene (6 bases). CDR1 and CDR2 (germline): LGHNA, YSLEER. The CDR3 is 15 amino acids. Trimming cost V 6 bases and J 8 bases, with 19 bases left between them. The CDR3 DNA reads as TGCGCCAGCAGTCCTAGCGGGGGGACATGGGAAAAACTGTTTTTT. Encoded protein: CASSPSGGTWEKLFF.

V gene TRBV7-8 combines with J gene TRBJ2-5; 9 nucleotides match TRBD1. V shed 4 bases and J 0 bases; nucleotides not matched to a gene: 3. The CDR3 runs 15 residues. Germline lookup yields CDR1 SGHVS and CDR2 FQNEAQ. CDR3 sequence reads: CASSSRDRDQETQYF. The CDR3 DNA sequence: TGTGCCAGCAGCTCCCGGGACAGGGACCAAGAGACCCAGTACTTC.

This clone turned up a few times. The chain has TRBV27 and TRBJ1-2; TRBD1 aligns across 7 bases. Trimming cost V 6 bases and J 4 bases; bases outside gene matches: 8. The germline V gene encodes CDR1 MNHEY and CDR2 SMNVEV (reference sequence). This CDR3 contains 14 residues. DNA of the CDR3: TGTGCCAGCAGGCCATGGGACAGATTCTATGGCTACACCTTC. It yields the protein CASRPWDRFYGYTF.